This T cell receptor (beta chain) was captured in a study of response to subunit inactivated influenza vaccine. The ends lost 3 bases at V and 5 bases at J; junction bases unmatched: 11. This CDR3 comprises 16 residues. The germline V gene has CDR1 KGHDR and CDR2 SFDVKD. TCRdb redid the calling of the RT-PCR reads with MiXCR, one entry per CDR3 protein. The data contain hundreds of thousands of distinct CDR3 sequences, roughly 14% of them singletons. This clonotype was found a few times. Material: PBMCs from blood, obtained 11 to 12 days after vaccination. The chain joins TRBV24-1 to TRBJ1-1; 7 nucleotides match TRBD1. This clonotype originated in a man aged 50-59 years who received an inactivated influenza vaccine. CDR3 sequence (DNA): TGTGCCACCAGTGATCGTACGACAGGGCATCCAACTGAAGCTTTCTTT. This sequence encodes CATSDRTTGHPTEAFF.